The next 18 T cell receptor beta chains were all read from a single sample in a study of CD8+CD57+ T cells in acquired aplastic anemia. Investigators profiled TCR beta VDJ and CDR3 from genomic DNA template. TCRdb reanalysed the reads using MiXCR and keeps one entry per CDR3 protein. Altogether 150,000 to 200,000 distinct CDR3 sequences are present, roughly 64% being singletons, with the ten largest covering about half. The specimen was sorted CD4+, CD8+, or CD8+CD57+ T cells (not recorded which) from PBMCs. These receptor sequences come from a human donor with severe aplastic anemia or a healthy control (not recorded which).

CDR3 sequence (DNA): TGTGCCTGGAGTGTGCAGGCAGGGGGCTATATCACTGAAGCTTTCTTT. This translates into CAWSVQAGGYITEAFF. V and J are TRBV25-1 and TRBJ1-1, with TRBD1 matching over 8 bases. V shed 11 bases, J shed 4 bases, and the junction held 18 bases outside the gene matches. Germline-derived CDR1 and CDR2 are MGHDK and SYGVNS. The CDR3 extends over 16 amino acids. Based on the CDR3 plus reference TRBV25-1 and TRBJ1-1, the full variable domain is EADIYQTPRYLVIGTGKKITLECSQTMGHDKMYWYQQDPGMELHLIHYSYGVNSTEKGDLSSESTVSRIRTEHFPLTLESARPSHTSQYLCAWSVQAGGYITEAFFGQGTRLTVV.

The chain's CDR3 is CASSLDQGPTDTQYF. The CDR3 region has the DNA TGTGCCAGCAGCTTAGACCAGGGTCCAACAGATACGCAGTATTTT. The chain employs TRBV11-3 and TRBJ2-3; D possibly corresponds to TRBD1 (5 bases). The CDR3 consists of 15 residues. With 0 bases removed from V and 3 bases from J, the gap between germline ends came to 10 bases. Germline lookup yields CDR1 SGHNT and CDR2 YENEEA.

This clonotype was found a few times. The gene calls are TRBV10-2 and TRBJ1-1, with a weak D call TRBD1 (5 bases). Per germline, CDR1 WSHSY and CDR2 SAAADI. Trimming took off 3 bases at V and 0 bases at J, with 11 bases between the two ends. The CDR3 contains 15 residues. CDR3 sequence reads: CASSDDSRMNTEAFF. CDR3 nucleotides: TGCGCCAGCAGTGACGACAGTAGAATGAACACTGAAGCTTTCTTT.

This sequence joins TRBV7-9 and TRBJ2-2, with 13 bases fitting TRBD2. CDR1 SEHNR and CDR2 FQNEAQ come from the germline V gene (reference sequence). The CDR3 spans 15 residues. Trimming cost V 4 bases and J 6 bases; bases outside gene matches: 2. The CDR3 bases are TGTGCCAGCAGCTGGACTAGCGGGAGAGCCGGGGAGCTGTTTTTT. Translated: CASSWTSGRAGELFF. Variable domain in full (rest from reference TRBV7-9 and TRBJ2-2): DTGVSQNPRHKITKRGQNVTFRCDPISEHNRLYWYRQTLGQGPEFLTYFQNEAQLEKSRLLSDRFSAERPKGSFSTLEIQRTEQGDSAMYLCASSWTSGRAGELFFGEGSRLTVL.

The chain is built from TRBV2 and TRBJ2-1; 8 positions match TRBD2. CDR1 and CDR2 from the germline V gene are SNHLY and FYNNEI. V was pared by 7 bases and J by 5 bases, with 4 bases of the junction left unmatched. The CDR3 is 13 residues long. As DNA, the CDR3 is TGTGCCAGCATCCAGACTAGCGACAATGAGCAGTTCTTC. Its protein is CASIQTSDNEQFF.

This clonotype was observed at least ten times. V is TRBV6-4 and J is TRBJ1-4; D not resolved. The CDR3 is 12 residues long. Germline V gene lookup returns CDR1 MRHNA and CDR2 SNTAGT. V was clipped by 2 bases and J by 6 bases, with 4 bases between them. The CDR3 spells CASSDRDEKLFF. The CDR3 region has the DNA TGTGCCAGCAGTGACAGGGATGAAAAACTGTTTTTT.

The genes are TRBV20-1 and TRBJ2-7; D perhaps matches TRBD2 (6 bases). V dropped 4 bases and J dropped 4 bases, with 23 bases sitting between them. The CDR3 runs 16 residues. CDR1 is DFQATT, CDR2 SNEGSKA, per germline (reference sequence). In DNA, the CDR3 is TGCAGTGCTACGAGACCGGGACTCAAAGACCCATACGAGCAGTACTTC. The encoded protein is CSATRPGLKDPYEQYF.

V and J are TRBV4-1 and TRBJ1-6, with TRBD1 as a possible D gene (6 bases). The V and J ends lost 5 bases and 10 bases respectively, with 15 bases between them. Looked up from germline, CDR1 is MGHRA and CDR2 is YSYEKL. The CDR3 covers 14 residues. The CDR3 sequence is CASSWEGELSPLHF. The CDR3 nucleotides are TGCGCCAGCAGCTGGGAGGGGGAATTGTCACCCCTCCACTTT.

The J gene is TRBJ2-2, the V gene TRBV7-8; D call uncertain. This CDR3 contains 15 residues. Deletions cut 5 bases from V and 6 bases from J, with 16 bases between. CDR1 and CDR2 (germline): SGHVS, FQNEAQ. CDR3 sequence: CASSQEVWGSGELFF. DNA for the CDR3: TGTGCCAGCAGCCAGGAAGTATGGGGATCCGGGGAGCTGTTTTTT.

This chain connects TRBV10-3 to TRBJ2-3; D perhaps matches TRBD2 (7 bases). CDR3 size: 13 residues. With 9 bases removed from V and 1 base from J, the gap between germline ends came to 11 bases. Germline CDR1 is ENHRY and CDR2 is SYGVKD. The CDR3: CAMKGGGTDTQYF. Written as DNA, the CDR3 is TGTGCCATGAAAGGGGGGGGCACAGATACGCAGTATTTT.

This chain connects TRBV6-6 to TRBJ2-7; 9 nucleotides line up with TRBD1. Germline loops: CDR1 MNHNY, CDR2 SVGAGI (reference sequence). CDR3 length: 15 residues. Trimming at V came to 5 bases and at J to 4 bases, leaving 9 bases not matched to a gene. The CDR3 region has the DNA TGTGCCAGCAGTGACCACAGGGGGCAGATATACGAGCAGTACTTC. Protein product: CASSDHRGQIYEQYF.

The chain couples TRBV7-3 to TRBJ2-5, with D possibly matching TRBD2 (5 bases). The ends were cut back, 3 bases at V and 5 bases at J, with 10 bases in the middle. This CDR3 has 13 residues. Per germline, CDR1 SGHTA and CDR2 FQGTGA. The chain's CDR3 is CASSLDERETQYF. In DNA, the CDR3 is TGTGCCAGCAGCTTGGACGAGCGGGAGACCCAGTACTTC.

The chain carries TRBV7-2 and TRBJ2-7; D gene unclear. Per germline, CDR1 SGHTA and CDR2 FQGNSA. CDR3 size: 13 residues. Between the trimmed V and J ends, which lost 10 bases and 2 bases, there was a span of 15 bases. The CDR3 coding sequence is TGTGCCATCAGTGAGTCGGTAGCCTACGAGCAGTACTTC. Its translation: CAISESVAYEQYF.

The chain uses TRBV15 and TRBJ2-1, with D maybe TRBD2 (6 bases). Germline values: CDR1 LNHNV, CDR2 YYDKDF (reference sequence). V lost 1 base, J lost 6 bases, and 13 bases lay in between. The CDR3 is made up of 15 amino acids. The CDR3 region has the DNA TGTGCCACCAGCAGAGTAGCGGTTCATACCAATGAGCAGTTCTTC. The encoded protein is CATSRVAVHTNEQFF.

The gene calls are TRBV20-1 and TRBJ2-7; D may be TRBD1 (5 bases). V was pared by 6 bases and J by 9 bases, with 15 bases between. This CDR3 has 11 residues. The germline gives CDR1 DFQATT, CDR2 SNEGSKA (reference sequence). For the CDR3, the DNA is TGCAGTGCAACGACAGCGACGGGGCAGTACTTC. Its translation is CSATTATGQYF.

This clonotype was seen a single time. This sequence joins TRBV19 and TRBJ2-1, with D unresolved. Germline values: CDR1 LNHDA, CDR2 SQIVND (reference sequence). The CDR3 is 13 amino acids. Trimming took 3 bases from V and 4 from J, leaving 7 bases between them. The CDR3 DNA is TGTGCCAGTAGTATCAGTGTATACAATGAGCAGTTCTTC. This translates into CASSISVYNEQFF.

J is TRBJ2-7 and V is TRBV2; possible D gene TRBD2, 5 bases. CDR1 and CDR2 from the germline V gene are SNHLY and FYNNEI. V gave up 3 bases and J gave up 3 bases, with 12 bases separating them. The CDR3 spans 14 residues. The CDR3 sequence is CASSDRSGYYEQYF. As DNA, the CDR3 is TGTGCCAGCAGTGATCGCTCGGGATACTACGAGCAGTACTTC.

The J gene is TRBJ2-1, the V gene TRBV19, with a possible D match to TRBD2 (6 bases). The CDR3 spans 16 residues. Germline V gene lookup returns CDR1 LNHDA and CDR2 SQIVND (reference sequence). Trimming shortened V by 4 bases and J by 0 bases, and 13 bases separated the two germline ends. DNA of the CDR3: TGTGCCAGTAGTACCATACGCGGGATCTCCTACAATGAGCAGTTCTTC. Protein: CASSTIRGISYNEQFF.